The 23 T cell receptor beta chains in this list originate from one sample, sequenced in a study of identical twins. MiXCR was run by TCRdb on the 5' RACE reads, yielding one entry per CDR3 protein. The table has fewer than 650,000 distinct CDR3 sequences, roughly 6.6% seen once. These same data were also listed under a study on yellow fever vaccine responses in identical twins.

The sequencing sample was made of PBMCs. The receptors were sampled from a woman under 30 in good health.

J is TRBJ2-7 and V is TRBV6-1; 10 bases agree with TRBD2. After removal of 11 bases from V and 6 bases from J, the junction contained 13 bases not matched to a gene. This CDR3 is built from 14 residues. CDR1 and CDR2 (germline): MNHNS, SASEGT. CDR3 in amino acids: CASQGGLAGVEQYF. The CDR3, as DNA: TGTGCCTCCCAGGGAGGGCTAGCGGGAGTCGAGCAGTACTTC.

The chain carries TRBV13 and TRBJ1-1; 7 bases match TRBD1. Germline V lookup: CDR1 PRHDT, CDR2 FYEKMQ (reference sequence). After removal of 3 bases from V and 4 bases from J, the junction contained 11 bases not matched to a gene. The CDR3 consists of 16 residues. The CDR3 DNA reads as TGTGCCAGCAGCTTGACGAGATTGGAGGGGGCCACTGAAGCTTTCTTT. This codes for CASSLTRLEGATEAFF.

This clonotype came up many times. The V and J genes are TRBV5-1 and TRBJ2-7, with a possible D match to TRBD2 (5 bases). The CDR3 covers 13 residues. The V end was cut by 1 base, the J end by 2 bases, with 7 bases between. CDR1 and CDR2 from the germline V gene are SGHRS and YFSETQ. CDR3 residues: CASSLRAAYEQYF. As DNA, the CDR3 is TGCGCCAGCAGCTTGAGAGCGGCCTACGAGCAGTACTTC.

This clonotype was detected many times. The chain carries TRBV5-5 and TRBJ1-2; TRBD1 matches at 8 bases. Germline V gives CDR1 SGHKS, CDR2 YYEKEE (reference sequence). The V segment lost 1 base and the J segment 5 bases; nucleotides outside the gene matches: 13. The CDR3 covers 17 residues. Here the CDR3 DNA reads TGTGCCAGCAGCTTGATTGCCAGGGGGCCCACGGGGTATGGCTACACCTTC. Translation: CASSLIARGPTGYGYTF.

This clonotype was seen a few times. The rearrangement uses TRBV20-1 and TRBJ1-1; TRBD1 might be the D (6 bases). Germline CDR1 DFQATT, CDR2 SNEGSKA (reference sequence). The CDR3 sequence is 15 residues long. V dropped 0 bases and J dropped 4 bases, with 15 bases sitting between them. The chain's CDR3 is CSARDGRGMGTEAFF. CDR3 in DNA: TGCAGTGCTAGAGACGGGAGGGGGATGGGCACTGAAGCTTTCTTT.

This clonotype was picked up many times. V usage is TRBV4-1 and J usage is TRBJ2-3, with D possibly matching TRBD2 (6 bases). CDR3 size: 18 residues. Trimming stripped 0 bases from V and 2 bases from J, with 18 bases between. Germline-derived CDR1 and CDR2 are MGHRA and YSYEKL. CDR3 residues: CASSQDYPGGGITDTQYF. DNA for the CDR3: TGCGCCAGCAGCCAAGATTACCCCGGTGGGGGGATCACAGATACGCAGTATTTT.

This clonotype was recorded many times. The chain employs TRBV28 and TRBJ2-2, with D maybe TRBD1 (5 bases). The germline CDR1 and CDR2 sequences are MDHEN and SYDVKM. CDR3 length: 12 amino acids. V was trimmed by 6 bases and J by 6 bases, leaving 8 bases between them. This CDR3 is CASRLQAGELFF. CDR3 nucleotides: TGTGCCAGCAGATTACAGGCCGGGGAGCTGTTTTTT.

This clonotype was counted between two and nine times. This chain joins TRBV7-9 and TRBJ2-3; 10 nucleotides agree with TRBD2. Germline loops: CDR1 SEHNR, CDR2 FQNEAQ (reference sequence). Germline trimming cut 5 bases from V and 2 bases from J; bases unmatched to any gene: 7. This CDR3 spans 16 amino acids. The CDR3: CASSPQRGGTTDTQYF. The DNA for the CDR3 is TGTGCCAGCAGCCCTCAGCGGGGGGGCACCACAGATACGCAGTATTTT.

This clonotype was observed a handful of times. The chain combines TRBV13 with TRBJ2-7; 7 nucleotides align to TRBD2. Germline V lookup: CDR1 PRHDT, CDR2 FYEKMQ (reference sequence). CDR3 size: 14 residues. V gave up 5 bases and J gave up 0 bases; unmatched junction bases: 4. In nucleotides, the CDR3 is TGTGCCAGCAGCAGGGGACTACTCTCCTACGAGCAGTACTTC. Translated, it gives CASSRGLLSYEQYF.

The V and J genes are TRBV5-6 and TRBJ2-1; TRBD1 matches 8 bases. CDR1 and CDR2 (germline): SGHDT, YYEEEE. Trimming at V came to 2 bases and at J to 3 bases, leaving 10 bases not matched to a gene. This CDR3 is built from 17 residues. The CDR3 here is CASSFWTGTFRYNEQFF. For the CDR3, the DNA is TGTGCCAGCAGCTTTTGGACAGGGACGTTTCGCTACAATGAGCAGTTCTTC.

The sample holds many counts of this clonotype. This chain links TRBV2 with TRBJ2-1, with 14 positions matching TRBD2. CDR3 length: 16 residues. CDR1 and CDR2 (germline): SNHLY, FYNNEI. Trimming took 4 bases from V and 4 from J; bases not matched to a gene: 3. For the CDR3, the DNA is TGTGCCAGCAGTGTGACTAGCGGGAGGGGATACAATGAGCAGTTCTTC. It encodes CASSVTSGRGYNEQFF.

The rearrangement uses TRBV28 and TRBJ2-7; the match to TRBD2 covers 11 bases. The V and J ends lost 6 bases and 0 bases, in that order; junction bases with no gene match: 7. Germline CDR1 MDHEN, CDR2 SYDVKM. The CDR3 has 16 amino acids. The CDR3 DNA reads TGTGCCAGCAGCCCCCCTGGGACTAGCGGCTCCTACGAGCAGTACTTC. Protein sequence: CASSPPGTSGSYEQYF.

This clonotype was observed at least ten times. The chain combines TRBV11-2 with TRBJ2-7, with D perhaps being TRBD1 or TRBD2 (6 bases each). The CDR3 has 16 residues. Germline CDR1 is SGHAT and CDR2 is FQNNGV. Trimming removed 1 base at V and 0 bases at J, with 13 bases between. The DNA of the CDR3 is TGTGCCAGCAGCTTAGTTGCCAGGGGAGGCTCCTACGAGCAGTACGTC. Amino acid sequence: CASSLVARGGSYEQYV.

The CDR3 reads CASSQVGETGASGELFF. CDR3 bases: TGCGCCAGCAGCCAAGTTGGTGAGACAGGGGCCTCCGGGGAGCTGTTTTTT. The V and J genes are TRBV4-1 and TRBJ2-2; 8 bases are shared with TRBD1. The V gene's germline CDR1 is MGHRA and CDR2 YSYEKL. The CDR3 is 17 amino acids. The V segment lost 1 base and the J segment 6 bases; nucleotides outside the gene matches: 10.

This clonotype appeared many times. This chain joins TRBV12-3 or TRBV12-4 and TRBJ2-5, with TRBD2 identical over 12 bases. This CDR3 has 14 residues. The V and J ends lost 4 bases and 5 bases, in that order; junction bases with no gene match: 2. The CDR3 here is CASSYGLAGETQYF. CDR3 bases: TGTGCCAGCAGTTACGGACTAGCGGGGGAGACCCAGTACTTC.

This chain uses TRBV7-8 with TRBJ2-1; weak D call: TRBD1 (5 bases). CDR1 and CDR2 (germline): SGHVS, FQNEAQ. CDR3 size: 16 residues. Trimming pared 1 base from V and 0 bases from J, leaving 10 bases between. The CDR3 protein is CASSLVGLISYNEQFF. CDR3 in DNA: TGTGCCAGCAGCTTAGTGGGGCTGATCTCCTACAATGAGCAGTTCTTC.

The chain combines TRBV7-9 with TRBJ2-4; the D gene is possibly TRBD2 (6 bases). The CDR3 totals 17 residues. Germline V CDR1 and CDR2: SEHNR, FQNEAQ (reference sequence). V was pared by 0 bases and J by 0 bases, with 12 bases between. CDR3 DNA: TGTGCCAGCAGCTTAGCTCGACTAGGAGTAGCCAAAAACATTCAGTACTTC. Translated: CASSLARLGVAKNIQYF.

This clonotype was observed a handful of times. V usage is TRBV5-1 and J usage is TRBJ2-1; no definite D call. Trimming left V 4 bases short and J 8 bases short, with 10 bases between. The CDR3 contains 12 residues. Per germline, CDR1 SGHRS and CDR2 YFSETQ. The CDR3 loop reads CASSLLEHEQFF. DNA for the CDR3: TGCGCCAGCAGCCTACTGGAGCATGAGCAGTTCTTC.

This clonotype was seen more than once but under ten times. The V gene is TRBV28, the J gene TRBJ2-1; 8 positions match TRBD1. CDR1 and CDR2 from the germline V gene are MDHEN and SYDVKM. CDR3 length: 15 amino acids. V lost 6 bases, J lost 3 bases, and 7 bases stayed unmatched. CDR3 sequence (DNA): TGTGCCAGCAGATTCCTGGACAGGGACTACAATGAGCAGTTCTTC. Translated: CASRFLDRDYNEQFF.

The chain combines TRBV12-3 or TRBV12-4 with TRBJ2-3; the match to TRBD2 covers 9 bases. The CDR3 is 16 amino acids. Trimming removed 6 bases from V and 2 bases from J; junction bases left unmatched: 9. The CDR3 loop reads CASSLRLAAITDTQYF. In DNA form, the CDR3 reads TGTGCCAGCAGCCTTAGACTAGCGGCCATCACAGATACGCAGTATTTT.

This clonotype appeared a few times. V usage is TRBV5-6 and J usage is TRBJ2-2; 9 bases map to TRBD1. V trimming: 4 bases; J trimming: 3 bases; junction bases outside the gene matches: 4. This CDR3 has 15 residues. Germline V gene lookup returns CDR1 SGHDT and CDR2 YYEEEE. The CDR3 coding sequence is TGTGCCAGCAGCGTACAGGGGGCGGACACCGGGGAGCTGTTTTTT. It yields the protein CASSVQGADTGELFF.

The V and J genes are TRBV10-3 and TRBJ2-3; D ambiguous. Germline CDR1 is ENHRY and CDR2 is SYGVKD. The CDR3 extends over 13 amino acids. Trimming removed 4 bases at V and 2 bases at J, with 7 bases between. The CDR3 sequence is CAISGVLTDTQYF. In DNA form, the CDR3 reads TGTGCCATCAGTGGGGTTCTCACAGATACGCAGTATTTT.

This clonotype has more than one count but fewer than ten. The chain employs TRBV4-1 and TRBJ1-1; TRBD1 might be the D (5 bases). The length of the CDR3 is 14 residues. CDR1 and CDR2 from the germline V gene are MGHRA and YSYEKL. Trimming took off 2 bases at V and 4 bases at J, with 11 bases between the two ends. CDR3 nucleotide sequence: TGCGCCAGCAGCCAACCTTACCAGGGCACTGAAGCTTTCTTT. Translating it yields CASSQPYQGTEAFF.